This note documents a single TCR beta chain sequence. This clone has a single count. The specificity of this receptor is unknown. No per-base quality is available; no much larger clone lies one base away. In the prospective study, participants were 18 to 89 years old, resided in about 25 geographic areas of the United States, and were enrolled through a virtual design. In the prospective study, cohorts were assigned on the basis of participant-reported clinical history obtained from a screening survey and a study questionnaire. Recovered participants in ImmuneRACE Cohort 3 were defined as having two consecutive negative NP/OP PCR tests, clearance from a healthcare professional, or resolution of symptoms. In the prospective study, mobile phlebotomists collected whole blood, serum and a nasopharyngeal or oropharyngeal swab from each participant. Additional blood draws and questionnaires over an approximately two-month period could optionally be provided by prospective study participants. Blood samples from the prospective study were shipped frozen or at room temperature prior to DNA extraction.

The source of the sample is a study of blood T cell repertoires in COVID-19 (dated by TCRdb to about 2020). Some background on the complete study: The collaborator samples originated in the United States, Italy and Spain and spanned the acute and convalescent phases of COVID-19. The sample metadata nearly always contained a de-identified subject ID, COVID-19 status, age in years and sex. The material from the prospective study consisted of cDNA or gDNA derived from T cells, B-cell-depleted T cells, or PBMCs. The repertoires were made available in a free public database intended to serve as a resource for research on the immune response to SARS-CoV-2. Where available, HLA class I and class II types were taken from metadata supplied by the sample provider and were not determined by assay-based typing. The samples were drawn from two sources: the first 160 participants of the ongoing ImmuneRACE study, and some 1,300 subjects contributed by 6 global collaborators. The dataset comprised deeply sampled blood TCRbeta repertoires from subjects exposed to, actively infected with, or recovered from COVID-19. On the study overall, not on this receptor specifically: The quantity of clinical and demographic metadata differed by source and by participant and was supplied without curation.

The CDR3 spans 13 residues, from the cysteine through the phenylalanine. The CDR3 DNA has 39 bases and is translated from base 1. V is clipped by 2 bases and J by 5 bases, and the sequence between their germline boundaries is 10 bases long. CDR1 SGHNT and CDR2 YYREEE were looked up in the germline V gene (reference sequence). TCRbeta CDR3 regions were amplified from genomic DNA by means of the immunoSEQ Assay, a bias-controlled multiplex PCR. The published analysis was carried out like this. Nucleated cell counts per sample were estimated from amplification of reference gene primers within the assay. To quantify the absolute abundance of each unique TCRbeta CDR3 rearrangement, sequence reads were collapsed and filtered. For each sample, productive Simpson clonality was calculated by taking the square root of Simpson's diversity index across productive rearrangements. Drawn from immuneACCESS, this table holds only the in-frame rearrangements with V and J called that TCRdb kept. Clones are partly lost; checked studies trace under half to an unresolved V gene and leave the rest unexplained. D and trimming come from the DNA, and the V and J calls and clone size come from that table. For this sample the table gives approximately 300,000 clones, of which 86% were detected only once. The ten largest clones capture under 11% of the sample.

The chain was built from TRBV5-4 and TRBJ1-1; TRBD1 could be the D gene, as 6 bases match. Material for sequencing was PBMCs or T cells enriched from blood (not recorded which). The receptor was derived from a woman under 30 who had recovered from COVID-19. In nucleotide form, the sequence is TGTGCCAGCAGCTTACAGGGAACGACTGAAGCTTTCTTT. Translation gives CASSLQGTTEAFF.